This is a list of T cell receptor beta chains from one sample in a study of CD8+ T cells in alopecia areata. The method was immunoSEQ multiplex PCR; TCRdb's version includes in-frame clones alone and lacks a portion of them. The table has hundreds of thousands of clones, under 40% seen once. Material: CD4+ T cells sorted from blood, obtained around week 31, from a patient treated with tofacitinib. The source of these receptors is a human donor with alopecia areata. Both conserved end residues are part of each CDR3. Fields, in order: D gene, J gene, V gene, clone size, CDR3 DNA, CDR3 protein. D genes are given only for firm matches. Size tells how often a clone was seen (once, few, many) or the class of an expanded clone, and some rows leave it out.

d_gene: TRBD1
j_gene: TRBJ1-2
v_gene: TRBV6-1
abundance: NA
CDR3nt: TGTGCCAGCAGTGACCGGACAGGGTTAGGCTACACCTTC
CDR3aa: CASSDRTGLGYTF

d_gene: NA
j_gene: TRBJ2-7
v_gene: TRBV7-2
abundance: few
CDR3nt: TGTGCCAGCAGGCAGACCACAGTAGCCTACGAGCAGTACTTC
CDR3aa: CASRQTTVAYEQYF

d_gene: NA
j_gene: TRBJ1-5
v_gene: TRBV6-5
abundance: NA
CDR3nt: TGTGCCAGCAGGAGGGACAACAATCAGCCCCAGCATTTT
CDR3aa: CASRRDNNQPQHF

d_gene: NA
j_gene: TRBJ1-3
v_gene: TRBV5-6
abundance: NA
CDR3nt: TGTGCCAGCAGCCGCCGTACAGGGAGCTCTGGAAACACCATATATTTT
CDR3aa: CASSRRTGSSGNTIYF

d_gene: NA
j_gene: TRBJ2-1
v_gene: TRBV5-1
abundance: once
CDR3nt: TGCGCCAGCAGCTTGCCTAGCCAGAATGAGCAGTTCTTC
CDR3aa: CASSLPSQNEQFF

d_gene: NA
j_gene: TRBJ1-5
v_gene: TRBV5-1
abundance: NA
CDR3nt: TGCGCCAGCAGCTTGGAAGGGACCCAGCCCCAGCATTTT
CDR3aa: CASSLEGTQPQHF

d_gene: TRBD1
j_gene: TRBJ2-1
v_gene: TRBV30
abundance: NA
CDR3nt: TGTGCCTGGAGTTCGGGACAGGGGGCCAATGAGCAGTTCTTC
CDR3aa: CAWSSGQGANEQFF

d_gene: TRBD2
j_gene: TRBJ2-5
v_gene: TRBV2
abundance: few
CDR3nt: TGTGCCAGCAGTGATGAGCGGGAGGGGAGGACCCAGTACTTC
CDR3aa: CASSDEREGRTQYF

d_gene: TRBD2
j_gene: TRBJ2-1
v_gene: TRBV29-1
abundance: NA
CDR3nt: TGCAGCGTTACTATAGCGGGAGCGTGGAATGAGCAGTTCTTC
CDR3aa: CSVTIAGAWNEQFF

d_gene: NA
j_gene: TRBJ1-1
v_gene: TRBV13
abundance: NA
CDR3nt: TGTGCCAGCAGCTTAGTTCGGGCAAGGGGTATGAACACTGAAGCTTTCTTT
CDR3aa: CASSLVRARGMNTEAFF

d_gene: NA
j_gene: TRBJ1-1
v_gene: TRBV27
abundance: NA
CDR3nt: TGTGCCAGCAGTTTGGGGGCCCGTTTCTCAGAAGCTTTCTTT
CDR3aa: CASSLGARFSEAFF

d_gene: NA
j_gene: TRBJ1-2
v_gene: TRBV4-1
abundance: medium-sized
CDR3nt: TGCGCCAGCAGCCAAGATGGGGAGGACACCTTC
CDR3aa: CASSQDGEDTF

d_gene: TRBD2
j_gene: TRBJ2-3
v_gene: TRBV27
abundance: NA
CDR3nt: TGTGCCAGCAGCCGGGGGGGGAGTGGGGATACGCAGTATTTT
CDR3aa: CASSRGGSGDTQYF

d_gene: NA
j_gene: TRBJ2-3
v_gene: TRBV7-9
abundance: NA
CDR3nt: TGTGCCAGCAGCTGGGGGCGGGAGACAGATACGCAGTATTTT
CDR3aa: CASSWGRETDTQYF

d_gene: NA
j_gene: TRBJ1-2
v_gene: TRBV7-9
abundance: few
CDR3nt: TGTGCCAGCAGCTTGAATTGGGACTATGGCTACACCTTC
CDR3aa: CASSLNWDYGYTF

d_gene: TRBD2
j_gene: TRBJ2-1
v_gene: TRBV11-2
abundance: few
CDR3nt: TGTGCCAGCAGCTTCCCGGGACTAGCCCGGGGAAGCTCCTACAATGAGCAGTTCTTC
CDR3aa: CASSFPGLARGSSYNEQFF

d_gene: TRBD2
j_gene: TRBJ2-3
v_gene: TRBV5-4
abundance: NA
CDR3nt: TGTGCCAGCAGCCCACGACTAGCCGGGAGCACAGATACGCAGTATTTT
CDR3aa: CASSPRLAGSTDTQYF

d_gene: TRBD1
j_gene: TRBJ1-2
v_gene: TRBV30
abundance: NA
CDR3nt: TGTGCCTGTTTCAAGACAGGGAGCGGTTATGGCTACACCTTC
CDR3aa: CACFKTGSGYGYTF

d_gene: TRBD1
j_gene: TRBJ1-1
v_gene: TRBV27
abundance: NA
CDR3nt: TGTGCCAGCAGTGCCCGGACAGGGGGGAAGGTTAGCACTGAAGCTTTCTTT
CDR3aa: CASSARTGGKVSTEAFF

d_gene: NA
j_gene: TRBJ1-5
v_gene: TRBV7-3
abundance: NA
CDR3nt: TGTGCCAGCTCCGGGGGTAGCAATCAGCCCCAGCATTTT
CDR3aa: CASSGGSNQPQHF

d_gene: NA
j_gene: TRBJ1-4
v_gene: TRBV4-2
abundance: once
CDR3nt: TGTGCCAGCTCAGGAGGACAGTCGGAAAAACTGTTTTTT
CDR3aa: CASSGGQSEKLFF